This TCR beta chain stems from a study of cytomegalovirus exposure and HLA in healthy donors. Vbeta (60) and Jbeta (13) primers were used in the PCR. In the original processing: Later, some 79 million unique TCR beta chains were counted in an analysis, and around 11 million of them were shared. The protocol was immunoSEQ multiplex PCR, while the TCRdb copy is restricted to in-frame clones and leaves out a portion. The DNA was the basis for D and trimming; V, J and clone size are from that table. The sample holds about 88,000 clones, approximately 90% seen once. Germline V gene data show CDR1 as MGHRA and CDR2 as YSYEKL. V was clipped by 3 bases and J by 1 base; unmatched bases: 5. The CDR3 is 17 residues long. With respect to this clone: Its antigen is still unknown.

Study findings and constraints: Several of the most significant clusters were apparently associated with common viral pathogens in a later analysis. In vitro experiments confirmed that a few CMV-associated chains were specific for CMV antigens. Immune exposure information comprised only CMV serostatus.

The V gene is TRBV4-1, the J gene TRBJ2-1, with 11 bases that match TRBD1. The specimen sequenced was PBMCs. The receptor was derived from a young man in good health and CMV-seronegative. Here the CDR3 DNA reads TGCGCCAGCAGCCATACCGGGACAGGGGGATCCTACAATGAGCAGTTCTTC. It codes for CASSHTGTGGSYNEQFF.